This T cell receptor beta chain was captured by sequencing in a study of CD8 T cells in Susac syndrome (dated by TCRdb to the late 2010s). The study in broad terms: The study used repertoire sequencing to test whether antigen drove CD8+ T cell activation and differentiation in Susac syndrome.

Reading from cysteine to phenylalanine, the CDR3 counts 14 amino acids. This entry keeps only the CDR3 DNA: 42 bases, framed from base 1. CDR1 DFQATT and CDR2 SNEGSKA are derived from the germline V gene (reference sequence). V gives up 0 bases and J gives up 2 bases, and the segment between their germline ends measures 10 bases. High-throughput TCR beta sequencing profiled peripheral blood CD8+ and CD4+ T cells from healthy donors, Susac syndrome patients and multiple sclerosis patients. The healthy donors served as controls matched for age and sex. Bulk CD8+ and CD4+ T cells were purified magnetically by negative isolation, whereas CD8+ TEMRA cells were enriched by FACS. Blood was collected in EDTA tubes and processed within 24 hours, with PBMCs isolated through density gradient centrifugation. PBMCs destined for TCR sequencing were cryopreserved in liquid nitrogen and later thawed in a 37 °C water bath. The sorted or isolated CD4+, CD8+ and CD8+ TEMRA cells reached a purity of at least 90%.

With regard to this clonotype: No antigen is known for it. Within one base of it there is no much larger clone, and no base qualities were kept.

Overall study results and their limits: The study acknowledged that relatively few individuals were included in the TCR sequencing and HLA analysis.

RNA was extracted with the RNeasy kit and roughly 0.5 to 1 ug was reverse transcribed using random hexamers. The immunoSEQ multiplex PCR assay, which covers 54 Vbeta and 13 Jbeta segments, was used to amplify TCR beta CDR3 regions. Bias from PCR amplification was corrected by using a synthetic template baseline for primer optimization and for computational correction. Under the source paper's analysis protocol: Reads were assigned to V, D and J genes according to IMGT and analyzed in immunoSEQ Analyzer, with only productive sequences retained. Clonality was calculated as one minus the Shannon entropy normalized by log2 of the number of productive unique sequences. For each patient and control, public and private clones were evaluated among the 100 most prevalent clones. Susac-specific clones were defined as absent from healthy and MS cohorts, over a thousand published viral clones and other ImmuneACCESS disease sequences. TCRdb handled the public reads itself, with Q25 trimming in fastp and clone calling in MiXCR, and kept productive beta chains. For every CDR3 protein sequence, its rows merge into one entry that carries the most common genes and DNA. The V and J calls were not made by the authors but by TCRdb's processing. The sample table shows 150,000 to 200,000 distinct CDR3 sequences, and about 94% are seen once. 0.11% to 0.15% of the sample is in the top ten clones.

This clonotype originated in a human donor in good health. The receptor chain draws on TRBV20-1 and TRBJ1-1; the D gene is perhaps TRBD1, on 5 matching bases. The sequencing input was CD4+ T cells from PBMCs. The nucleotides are TGCAGTGCTAGAGATGGGGCGGTTAACACTGAAGCTTTCTTT. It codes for CSARDGAVNTEAFF.